This entry describes one T cell receptor (beta chain). The antigen this receptor binds is unknown. No quality values exist for individual bases; no much larger clone is one base distant. The source of the sample is a study of T cell responses to AZD1222 COVID-19 vaccine (dated by TCRdb to about 2021). General notes on the study: TCR sequencing covered 233 trial participants: some 210 given two doses of AZD1222 and 26 given two doses of MenACWY control vaccine. Trial participants were enrolled by age into subgroups of 18-55, 56-69 and 70-plus years, and around 150, 28 and 57 TCR-sequenced participants, respectively, were included in these subgroups. The study at large found these results: In the small 56-69-year group, the increase in depth fell short of significance, most likely because of low power. Because no samples from the day 14 peak response were available, repertoires could be characterized only after the peak T cell response. The whole spike protein was spanned by vaccine-associated CD4 TCRs, and dominant responses were seen in regions 160-218 and 743-854. After two AZD1222 doses, spike-specific TCR breadth and depth were significantly higher than at day 0 and than in MenACWY recipients. Nearly half of unique spike-specific TCRs reportedly recognized epitopes outside regions mutated in the B.1.351 and B.1.1.7 variants. Conclusions about previously exposed vaccinees are limited because only six or seven AZD1222 recipients were SARS-CoV-2 seropositive at baseline. Participants were mostly white British, with more females than males. The authors suggested clonal diversity may have been underestimated.

The CDR3 regions of human TCRbeta chains were analyzed by immunosequencing. On the study's bioinformatics: Repertoire TCRs were matched against a reference library of SARS-CoV-2-specific TCRs generated with the MIRA antigen-specificity platform. Breadth meant the fraction of unique TCRs that were SARS-CoV-2-associated, whereas depth meant the fraction of total T cells that were SARS-CoV-2-associated. Each spike-specific TCR was assigned to its reactive spike region and to a CD4 or CD8 class using the MIRA data. Log10-transformed breadth and depth values were compared by one-way ANOVA with Sidak's multiple comparisons tests. In its TCRdb copy, this immuneACCESS table keeps in-frame sequences only and misses some clones. Where compared with another copy, unresolved V genes explain less than half of these, and the others have no known cause. V and J calls and clone size are given by that table; D and trimming were obtained from the DNA. The sample table lists under 140,000 clones, roughly 92% of them with a count of one. The ten largest make up approximately 2.7% of the sample.

What the time point label conveys for this sample: about 28 days (+/-7) after the second vaccine dose. Because spike-specific TCR depth and breadth did not differ between the two schedules, AZD1222 recipients who got a second dose at roughly 4 weeks were pooled with those who got a second dose at roughly 12 weeks. Vaccinee samples were obtained from the UK trials COV001 and COV002, which included a single-blind randomized controlled phase 2/3 trial of AZD1222 (ChAdOx1 nCoV-19) in healthy adults. For TCRbeta chain sequencing, PBMC samples from trial participants were taken at day 0 and at day 28 after the second dose. The germline V gene yields SGHRS for CDR1 and YFSETQ for CDR2. From cysteine to phenylalanine, the CDR3 is 15 amino acids long. CDR3 DNA only is kept here, 45 bases in frame from base 1. V lost 0 bases and J lost 8 bases; the stretch between them is 15 bases long.

The receptor chain draws on TRBV5-1 and TRBJ1-5; the D segment could be TRBD1, given 5 matching bases. The sequence was collected from an adult who received the AZD1222 COVID-19 vaccine. The sequencing here drew on peripheral blood, taken 28 days after the second AZD1222 dose. The CDR3 protein is CASSLGTLLGEPQHF. The sequenced DNA is TGCGCCAGCAGCTTGGGGACACTCTTAGGAGAGCCCCAGCATTTT.